The 21 T cell receptor beta chains listed next were all sequenced from one sample in a study of cytomegalovirus exposure and HLA in healthy donors. It was with 60 Vbeta and 13 Jbeta primers that the PCR ran. TCRdb's table, derived via immunoSEQ multiplex PCR, lists solely in-frame clones and lacks some. This sample has about 160,000 clones, with around 80% found just once. Sequences were obtained from PBMCs. These receptors were taken from a human donor in good health.

The rearrangement uses TRBV12-5 and TRBJ2-7, with 9 nucleotides matching TRBD1. The CDR3 covers 18 residues. V trimming: 0 bases; J trimming: 3 bases; junction bases outside the gene matches: 12. CDR1 is LGHNT, CDR2 FRNRAP, per germline. CDR3 coding DNA: TGTGCTAGTGGTTTGGTAACGGACAAACAGGGGGCTAGCTACGAGCAGTACTTC. Translated, it gives CASGLVTDKQGASYEQYF.

The gene calls are TRBV2 and TRBJ1-5; a possible D gene is TRBD1 (6 bases). Germline CDR1 is SNHLY and CDR2 is FYNNEI. The CDR3 spans 14 residues. V was pared by 5 bases and J by 4 bases, with 12 bases between. The CDR3 loop reads CASSPGQLNQPQHF. In DNA form, the CDR3 reads TGTGCCAGCAGTCCCGGACAGTTGAATCAGCCCCAGCATTTT.

V and J are TRBV5-1 and TRBJ2-5, with 9 bases aligning to TRBD1. CDR3 length equals 14 residues. CDR1 is SGHRS, CDR2 YFSETQ, per germline. The J segment lost 3 bases and the V segment lost 4 bases, leaving 4 bases of the junction unmatched. The CDR3 spells CASSMGQGEETQYF. CDR3 nucleotide sequence: TGCGCCAGCAGCATGGGACAGGGAGAAGAGACCCAGTACTTC.

This rearrangement joins TRBV2 to TRBJ1-4; 9 bases line up with TRBD1. The V and J ends lost 8 bases and 4 bases, in that order; junction bases with no gene match: 5. In germline, CDR1 is SNHLY, CDR2 FYNNEI. The CDR3 sequence is 14 residues long. CDR3 amino acids: CASRRQGGNEKLFF. CDR3 sequence (DNA): TGTGCCAGCCGACGACAGGGGGGTAATGAAAAACTGTTTTTT. The entire variable domain, with the rest obtained from reference TRBV2 and TRBJ1-4, is as follows: EPEVTQTPSHQVTQMGQEVILRCVPISNHLYFYWYRQILGQKVEFLVSFYNNEISEKSEIFDDQFSVERPDGSNFTLKIRSTKLEDSAMYFCASRRQGGNEKLFFGSGTQLSVL.

The chain is built from TRBV7-2 and TRBJ2-1, with 9 bases lining up with TRBD1. V lost 4 bases to trimming and J lost 4 bases; unmatched junction nucleotides: 5. The length of the CDR3 is 15 residues. Germline V gene data show CDR1 as SGHTA and CDR2 as FQGNSA. The CDR3 DNA is TGTGCCAGCAGCTCGACAGGGGGTTCTTACAATGAGCAGTTCTTC. This sequence encodes CASSSTGGSYNEQFF.

The rearrangement joins TRBV7-9 to TRBJ1-1, with a weak D call TRBD1 (5 bases). From germline, CDR1 is SEHNR and CDR2 FQNEAQ (reference sequence). This CDR3 contains 16 residues. Trimming cost V 5 bases and J 3 bases, with 19 bases left between them. In DNA form, the CDR3 reads TGTGCCAGCAGCGGGGCTGGCGGAGGGGAAGACACTGAAGCTTTCTTT. It is translated as CASSGAGGGEDTEAFF.

This chain links TRBV7-9 with TRBJ2-1, with no clear D. The germline V gene encodes CDR1 SEHNR and CDR2 FQNEAQ (reference sequence). V was cut by 1 base and J by 4 bases, with 8 bases left in between. This CDR3 comprises 14 residues. The CDR3 spells CASSLGIRYNEQFF. DNA for the CDR3: TGTGCCAGCAGCTTAGGAATACGGTACAATGAGCAGTTCTTC.

The chain carries TRBV6-6 and TRBJ1-5, with TRBD1 identical over 7 bases. V lost 4 bases and J lost 5; bases outside the gene matches: 11. The CDR3 is 16 amino acids. Germline assignment: CDR1 MNHNY and CDR2 SVGAGI (reference sequence). The CDR3 region is CASSLGRGQGDQPQHF. DNA for the CDR3: TGTGCCAGCAGTTTGGGTAGGGGCCAGGGGGATCAGCCCCAGCATTTT.

The V and J genes are TRBV5-5 and TRBJ2-5, with 8 nucleotides matching TRBD2. Germline values: CDR1 SGHKS, CDR2 YYEKEE (reference sequence). The trim removed 1 base at V and 10 bases at J, leaving 12 bases unmatched. The CDR3 length is 15 residues. CDR3: CASSLRLAPGGIQYF. The CDR3 DNA reads as TGTGCCAGCAGCTTGCGTCTAGCACCGGGGGGGATCCAGTACTTC. Combining the CDR3 with reference TRBV5-5 and TRBJ2-5 gives the whole variable domain DAGVTQSPTHLIKTRGQQVTLRCSPISGHKSVSWYQQVLGQGPQFIFQYYEKEERGRGNFPDRFSARQFPNYSSELNVNALLLGDSALYLCASSLRLAPGGIQYFGPGTRLLVL.

In this sample, this clone turned up a few times. The chain joins TRBV15 to TRBJ2-7, with D possibly matching TRBD2 (5 bases). Germline CDR1 LNHNV, CDR2 YYDKDF (reference sequence). The CDR3 contains 14 residues. V lost 0 bases to trimming and J lost 2 bases, with 8 bases between them. CDR3 sequence (DNA): TGTGCCACCAGCAGAGATGAGGGCACCTACGAGCAGTACTTC. Translated, it gives CATSRDEGTYEQYF.

The chain recombines TRBV9 with TRBJ1-3; a possible D gene is TRBD1 (5 bases). Trimming removed 0 bases at V and 8 bases at J, with 12 bases between. This CDR3 contains 14 residues. The V gene's germline CDR1 is SGDLS and CDR2 YYNGEE. As DNA, the CDR3 is TGTGCCAGCAGCGTAGCTACACAGGCGGACACCATATATTTT. This translates into CASSVATQADTIYF.

The V call is TRBV5-6, the J call TRBJ1-3; 8 bases agree with TRBD1. V was pared by 3 bases and J by 4 bases, with 9 bases of the junction left unmatched. CDR1 is SGHDT and CDR2 is YYEEEE in the germline V gene. The CDR3 spans 16 residues. The CDR3 bases are TGTGCCAGCAGCTCCATCAGGGGGCGATCCGGAAACACCATATATTTT. This translates into CASSSIRGRSGNTIYF.

The gene calls are TRBV6-1 and TRBJ2-7; 9 nucleotides match TRBD1. CDR3 length: 15 amino acids. From germline, CDR1 is MNHNS and CDR2 SASEGT. J lost 3 bases, V lost 2 bases, and 5 bases had no gene match. This CDR3 is CASSERDRDIYEQYF. DNA for the CDR3: TGTGCCAGCAGTGAAAGGGACAGGGATATCTACGAGCAGTACTTC.

This chain links TRBV9 with TRBJ2-7; tentative D call: TRBD1 (6 bases). Germline CDR1 reads SGDLS; CDR2 reads YYNGEE. The CDR3 has 16 residues. Trimming pared 4 bases from V and 5 bases from J, leaving 22 bases between. The CDR3 here is CASSMNRATSRDEQYF. CDR3 nucleotides: TGTGCCAGCAGCATGAACAGGGCGACCTCACGAGACGAGCAGTACTTC.

The J gene is TRBJ1-4, the V gene TRBV4-3, with TRBD1 matching 8 bases. CDR1 LGHNA and CDR2 YSLEER come from the germline V gene. This CDR3 has 15 amino acids. Unmatched junction bases numbered 7, after V lost 3 bases and J lost 7 bases. For the CDR3, the DNA is TGCGCCAGCAGCCAGACTCAGGGGGCTCTTGAAAAACTGTTTTTT. Translating gives CASSQTQGALEKLFF.

V and J are TRBV19 and TRBJ2-7, with D unresolved. Germline CDR1 reads LNHDA; CDR2 reads SQIVND (reference sequence). V was trimmed by 1 base and J by 2 bases, leaving 6 bases between them. The CDR3 is 13 amino acids. DNA for the CDR3: TGTGCCAGTAGTATAGTTCGTCCCTACGAGCAGTACTTC. It specifies CASSIVRPYEQYF.

V usage is TRBV5-1 and J usage is TRBJ1-2; D is unresolved. The length of the CDR3 is 14 residues. Germline loops: CDR1 SGHRS, CDR2 YFSETQ. Between the trimmed V and J ends, which lost 0 bases and 2 bases, there was a span of 8 bases. The CDR3 bases are TGCGCCAGCAGCTTGGCCGGCGGAAACTATGGCTACACCTTC. Residues: CASSLAGGNYGYTF.

The V call is TRBV7-9, the J call TRBJ2-2, with D perhaps matching TRBD2 (6 bases). CDR3 length: 15 residues. Germline V gene lookup returns CDR1 SEHNR and CDR2 FQNEAQ (reference sequence). V was pared by 4 bases and J by 7 bases, with 16 bases between. The CDR3 protein is CASSSGMEGGGELFF. CDR3 nucleotides: TGTGCCAGCAGCTCAGGAATGGAGGGAGGCGGGGAGCTGTTTTTT.

This clone is a singleton in its sample. The rearrangement links TRBV9 to TRBJ2-7, with D unclear. The CDR3 consists of 14 residues. Per germline, CDR1 SGDLS and CDR2 YYNGEE. Trimming removed 0 bases at V and 1 base at J, with 8 bases between. In DNA, the CDR3 is TGTGCCAGCAGCGTAGGAACAGTTTCCTACGAGCAGTACTTC. Protein sequence: CASSVGTVSYEQYF.

V usage is TRBV9 and J usage is TRBJ2-3; D gene uncertain. CDR3 size: 15 residues. Germline CDR1 and CDR2: SGDLS and YYNGEE. Between the trimmed V and J ends, which lost 0 bases and 0 bases, there was a span of 8 bases. For the CDR3, the DNA is TGTGCCAGCAGCGTAGGGGCAGTGAGCACAGATACGCAGTATTTT. As protein: CASSVGAVSTDTQYF.

This clone was counted between two and nine times. The genes are TRBV19 and TRBJ2-2, with TRBD1 matching over 7 bases. The CDR3 length is 14 residues. Germline V lookup: CDR1 LNHDA, CDR2 SQIVND (reference sequence). Germline trimming cut 4 bases from V and 5 bases from J; bases unmatched to any gene: 4. DNA of the CDR3: TGTGCCAGTAGTACGCAGGGGGAGACCGGGGAGCTGTTTTTT. It yields the protein CASSTQGETGELFF.